The 8 T cell receptor beta chains below all came from one sample that was sequenced in a study of blood T cell repertoires in COVID-19. Sequenced by immunoSEQ multiplex PCR; TCRdb stores in-frame clones only, minus some. The sample shows roughly 300,000 clones, about 86% of them seen only once. Sequencing was carried out using PBMCs or T cells enriched from blood (not recorded which). These receptors originate from a woman between 35 and 50 years old with acute COVID-19.

This sequence joins TRBV10-1 and TRBJ2-3; 7 nucleotides agree with TRBD1. Per the germline V gene, CDR1 is WNHNN and CDR2 is SYGVQD (reference sequence). The CDR3 is made up of 13 amino acids. V gave up 10 bases and J gave up 0 bases; unmatched junction bases: 4. The DNA for the CDR3 is TGCGCCATCGCCAGGGGGAGCACAGATACGCAGTATTTT. The encoded protein is CAIARGSTDTQYF.

The chain couples TRBV18 to TRBJ2-1; TRBD1 agrees at 7 bases. This CDR3 region has 15 residues. Germline CDR1 is KGHSH and CDR2 is LQKENI. With V trimmed by 0 bases and J by 1 base, 0 bases remained unmatched. Here the CDR3 DNA reads TGTGCCAGCTCACCACCGACAGGGTCCTACAATGAGCAGTTCTTC. It codes for CASSPPTGSYNEQFF.

The V gene is TRBV3-1 (or the pseudogene TRBV3-2), the J gene TRBJ2-5, with D perhaps matching TRBD2 (7 bases). Trimming took off 0 bases at V and 1 base at J, with 15 bases between the two ends. CDR3 length: 17 residues. Germline loops: CDR1 LGHDT, CDR2 YNNKEL (reference sequence). CDR3 residues: CASSQDVEGGLQETQYF. The DNA for the CDR3 is TGTGCCAGCAGCCAAGATGTCGAGGGGGGGCTCCAAGAGACCCAGTACTTC.

The chain joins TRBV4-2 to TRBJ1-1, with D uncertain. Germline values: CDR1 LGHNA, CDR2 YNFKEQ. Trimming cost V 0 bases and J 1 base, with 9 bases left between them. There are 15 residues in the CDR3. CDR3 amino acids: CASSQEGRGNTEAFF. DNA of the CDR3: TGTGCCAGCAGCCAAGAGGGTCGGGGGAACACTGAAGCTTTCTTT.

The rearrangement uses TRBV9 and TRBJ1-5; D call uncertain. Trimming took off 0 bases at V and 0 bases at J, with 7 bases between the two ends. In germline, CDR1 is SGDLS, CDR2 YYNGEE. The CDR3 has 15 residues. The CDR3 protein is CASSVEHVSNQPQHF. DNA for the CDR3: TGTGCCAGCAGCGTAGAACACGTTAGCAATCAGCCCCAGCATTTT. Full variable domain (remainder filled in from reference TRBV9 and TRBJ1-5): DSGVTQTPKHLITATGQRVTLRCSPRSGDLSVYWYQQSLDQGLQFLIQYYNGEERAKGNILERFSAQQFPDLHSELNLSSLELGDSALYFCASSVEHVSNQPQHFGDGTRLSIL.

This rearrangement joins TRBV2 to TRBJ2-5; D gene uncertain. Germline V lookup: CDR1 SNHLY, CDR2 FYNNEI. The CDR3 contains 12 residues. Trimming shortened V by 7 bases and J by 4 bases, and 10 bases separated the two germline ends. The CDR3 reads CASKILTETQYF. The CDR3 bases are TGTGCCAGCAAGATACTCACAGAGACCCAGTACTTC.

The rearrangement uses TRBV7-9 and TRBJ1-1; D ambiguous. Trimming took 1 base from V and 4 from J, leaving 7 bases between them. This CDR3 is 13 amino acids long. In germline, CDR1 is SEHNR, CDR2 FQNEAQ (reference sequence). The CDR3 protein is CASSLETFTEAFF. CDR3 DNA sequence: TGTGCCAGCAGCTTAGAAACTTTCACTGAAGCTTTCTTT.

The gene calls are TRBV4-3 and TRBJ1-5; tentative D call: TRBD1 (6 bases). Germline assignment: CDR1 LGHNA and CDR2 YSLEER. The CDR3 length is 15 residues. V was trimmed by 4 bases and J by 0 bases, leaving 10 bases between them. DNA of the CDR3: TGCGCCAGCAGCCCCGACAGGATTAGCAATCAGCCCCAGCATTTT. Its translation is CASSPDRISNQPQHF.